One and the same sample provided the 11 T cell receptor beta chains below, sequenced in a study of cytomegalovirus exposure and HLA in healthy donors. The PCR had 60 Vbeta and 13 Jbeta primers. Clones were read by immunoSEQ multiplex PCR, and TCRdb kept only the in-frame ones, dropping some. The data hold tens of thousands of clones, with approximately 70% observed a single time. Sequences were obtained from PBMCs. These receptors came from a woman aged 45-65 years in good health and CMV-seropositive.

This clone was counted between two and nine times. The chain links TRBV11-2 to TRBJ2-3; D is perhaps TRBD2 (6 bases). CDR1 and CDR2 from the germline V gene are SGHAT and FQNNGV. This CDR3 is built from 15 residues. With 3 bases removed from V and 4 bases from J, the gap between germline ends came to 14 bases. The CDR3 protein is CASSFSGDFADTQYF. DNA of the CDR3: TGTGCCAGCAGCTTTTCGGGGGACTTCGCAGATACGCAGTATTTT. The entire variable domain, with the rest obtained from reference TRBV11-2 and TRBJ2-3, is as follows: EAGVAQSPRYKIIEKRQSVAFWCNPISGHATLYWYQQILGQGPKLLIQFQNNGVVDDSQLPKDRFSAERLKGVDSTLKIQPAKLEDSAVYLCASSFSGDFADTQYFGPGTRLTVL.

This clone has more than one count but fewer than ten. CDR3 in DNA: TGTGCCAGCAGCTTAGATAGGGCAGGGGGCGCTTCGAGGGGCCGGGGCTACACCTTC. Translation gives CASSLDRAGGASRGRGYTF. The chain joins TRBV7-2 to TRBJ1-2; 8 positions agree with TRBD1. The CDR3 has 19 amino acids. The ends lost 1 base at V and 8 bases at J; junction bases unmatched: 21. Germline V gives CDR1 SGHTA, CDR2 FQGNSA.

The chain couples TRBV11-3 to TRBJ2-3, with TRBD2 matching over 10 bases. J gave up 8 bases and V 5 bases, and 7 bases lay outside the gene matches. Germline CDR1 SGHNT, CDR2 YENEEA. The length of the CDR3 is 14 residues. The CDR3 here is CASSHSSGSGTQYF. In DNA form, the CDR3 reads TGTGCCAGCAGCCACTCTAGCGGGAGTGGTACGCAGTATTTT. Based on the CDR3 plus reference TRBV11-3 and TRBJ2-3, the full variable domain is EAGVVQSPRYKIIEKKQPVAFWCNPISGHNTLYWYLQNLGQGPELLIRYENEEAVDDSQLPKDRFSAERLKGVDSTLKIQPAELGDSAVYLCASSHSSGSGTQYFGPGTRLTVL.

For this clone: The junction and the germline gene differ at one end; a read error may be behind it. The V and J genes are TRBV5-1 and TRBJ2-5; 7 positions match TRBD2. The CDR3 runs 15 residues. Germline V gene sequence: CDR1 SGHRS, CDR2 YFSETQ. The chain's CDR3 is CASSLHTSAQGTQYF. As DNA, the CDR3 is TGCGCCAGCAGCCTCCACACTAGCGCACAAGGGACCCAGTACTTC.

The rearrangement uses TRBV4-3 and TRBJ2-1; no definite D call. Trimming cost V 1 base and J 7 bases, with 8 bases left between them. There are 13 residues in the CDR3. The germline CDR1 and CDR2 sequences are LGHNA and YSLEER. CDR3 loop: CASSQGWANEQFF. CDR3 nucleotides: TGCGCCAGCAGCCAAGGTTGGGCAAATGAGCAGTTCTTC.

The rearrangement links TRBV9 to TRBJ2-7; 11 bases agree with TRBD1. The CDR3 is 14 residues long. Germline V gene sequence: CDR1 SGDLS, CDR2 YYNGEE. The V and J ends lost 3 bases and 5 bases, in that order; junction bases with no gene match: 4. CDR3 amino acids: CASSAGQGADEQYF. As DNA, the CDR3 is TGTGCCAGCAGCGCCGGACAGGGGGCGGACGAGCAGTACTTC.

The chain carries TRBV27 and TRBJ2-7; the D gene is possibly TRBD1 (6 bases). V lost 8 bases and J lost 4, with 18 bases in between. This CDR3 comprises 14 residues. Germline V lookup: CDR1 MNHEY, CDR2 SMNVEV (reference sequence). In DNA form, the CDR3 reads TGTGCCAGCTACTCCCTAGGACAGCCATACGAGCAGTACTTC. Residues: CASYSLGQPYEQYF.

The chain has TRBV4-1 and TRBJ1-4; the D gene is possibly TRBD1 (5 bases). The V and J ends lost 4 bases and 0 bases respectively, with 9 bases between them. The germline V gene encodes CDR1 MGHRA and CDR2 YSYEKL. The CDR3 loop spans 15 amino acids. The CDR3 here is CASSRDSATNEKLFF. Here the CDR3 DNA reads TGCGCCAGCAGCCGCGACAGTGCAACTAATGAAAAACTGTTTTTT.

The V call is TRBV18, the J call TRBJ2-7, with 16 positions matching TRBD2. This CDR3 contains 17 residues. Germline-derived CDR1 and CDR2 are KGHSH and LQKENI. The V and J ends lost 3 bases and 6 bases, in that order; junction bases with no gene match: 8. The CDR3 spells CASSPGLAGGPSAEQYF. The CDR3 DNA reads TGTGCCAGCTCACCGGGACTAGCGGGAGGGCCGTCTGCCGAGCAGTACTTC. Full variable domain (rest looked up from reference TRBV18 and TRBJ2-7): NAGVMQNPRHLVRRRGQEARLRCSPMKGHSHVYWYRQLPEEGLKFMVYLQKENIIDESGMPKERFSAEFPKEGPSILRIQQVVRGDSAAYFCASSPGLAGGPSAEQYFGPGTRLTVT.

This clone has just a few counts. V gene TRBV27 combines with J gene TRBJ1-3; no reliable D call. V lost 4 bases to trimming and J lost 0 bases, with 10 bases between them. Germline values: CDR1 MNHEY, CDR2 SMNVEV (reference sequence). The CDR3 length is 15 residues. CDR3 nucleotide sequence: TGTGCCAGCAGTTCCCGTCCCGGCTCTGGAAACACCATATATTTT. Amino acid sequence: CASSSRPGSGNTIYF.

The sample holds a few counts of this clone. This rearrangement joins TRBV19 to TRBJ1-2, with a weak D call TRBD1 (6 bases). CDR1 LNHDA and CDR2 SQIVND come from the germline V gene (reference sequence). This CDR3 has 14 residues. V lost 9 bases and J 7 bases, leaving 21 bases between the germline ends. CDR3 sequence reads: CASRIQGEVGGYTF. The DNA of the CDR3 is TGTGCCAGCCGCATACAGGGCGAAGTCGGTGGCTACACCTTC. Using reference TRBV19 and TRBJ1-2 for the parts outside the CDR3, the full variable domain is DGGITQSPKYLFRKEGQNVTLSCEQNLNHDAMYWYRQDPGQGLRLIYYSQIVNDFQKGDIAEGYSVSREKKESFPLTVTSAQKNPTAFYLCASRIQGEVGGYTFGSGTRLTVV.